This passage covers 11 T cell receptor beta chains from one sample sequenced in a study of shared clonotypes between healthy human individuals. TCRdb's copy holds only in-frame clones and misses some; the assay was immunoSEQ multiplex PCR. The sample consists of more than 2,000,000 clones, more than 80% of them appearing once. The specimen sequenced was naive CD4+ T cells from PBMCs. Noted subset: CD45RA+ positively selected. The origin of the receptors is a man in his late teens or twenties in good health. Some clones in this sample may be carry-over from other donors' samples.

The genes are TRBV5-1 and TRBJ2-1; perhaps TRBD2 as D (6 bases). Per the germline V gene, CDR1 is SGHRS and CDR2 is YFSETQ. V was trimmed by 0 bases and J by 3 bases, leaving 10 bases between them. This CDR3 comprises 15 residues. Written as DNA, the CDR3 is TGCGCCAGCAGCTTGGGGCAGGGACTCTACAATGAGCAGTTCTTC. Residues: CASSLGQGLYNEQFF.

V is TRBV5-1 and J is TRBJ1-4; D possibly corresponds to TRBD1 (5 bases). Trimming removed 4 bases from V and 5 bases from J, with 15 bases in between. This CDR3 is 15 amino acids long. CDR1 SGHRS and CDR2 YFSETQ come from the germline V gene. The CDR3 sequence: CASSMSGTGNEKLFF. The CDR3, as DNA: TGCGCCAGCAGCATGTCCGGGACGGGGAATGAAAAACTGTTTTTT. Full variable domain (remainder filled in from reference TRBV5-1 and TRBJ1-4): KAGVTQTPRYLIKTRGQQVTLSCSPISGHRSVSWYQQTPGQGLQFLFEYFSETQRNKGNFPGRFSGRQFSNSRSEMNVSTLELGDSALYLCASSMSGTGNEKLFFGSGTQLSVL.

J is TRBJ1-2 and V is TRBV7-9; 11 bases fit TRBD1. V lost 5 bases to trimming and J lost 4 bases; unmatched junction nucleotides: 6. This CDR3 region has 15 residues. The germline V gene encodes CDR1 SEHNR and CDR2 FQNEAQ (reference sequence). CDR3 amino acids: CASSAWTGGPYGYTF. The CDR3 region has the DNA TGTGCCAGCAGCGCATGGACAGGGGGCCCCTATGGCTACACCTTC. The whole variable domain, filled in from reference TRBV7-9 and TRBJ1-2, reads DTGVSQNPRHKITKRGQNVTFRCDPISEHNRLYWYRQTLGQGPEFLTYFQNEAQLEKSRLLSDRFSAERPKGSFSTLEIQRTEQGDSAMYLCASSAWTGGPYGYTFGSGTRLTVV.

This chain links TRBV27 with TRBJ1-1, with a possible D match to TRBD1 (6 bases). The CDR3 has 14 residues. Germline CDR1 MNHEY, CDR2 SMNVEV (reference sequence). Trimming shortened V by 2 bases and J by 4 bases, and 11 bases separated the two germline ends. CDR3 amino acids: CASSLGGRITEAFF. CDR3 nucleotide sequence: TGTGCCAGCAGTTTAGGGGGGCGCATCACTGAAGCTTTCTTT.

The chain uses TRBV28 and TRBJ2-6; D is unclear. The length of the CDR3 is 15 residues. Deletions cut 3 bases from V and 1 base from J, with 7 bases between. CDR1 and CDR2 from the germline V gene are MDHEN and SYDVKM. As DNA, the CDR3 is TGTGCCAGCAGTTTTCCGTATTCTGGGGCCAACGTCCTGACTTTC. Translating it yields CASSFPYSGANVLTF.

V is TRBV5-1 and J is TRBJ2-5; 7 bases fit TRBD2. Germline assignment: CDR1 SGHRS and CDR2 YFSETQ. CDR3 length: 15 amino acids. Germline trimming cut 5 bases from V and 0 bases from J; bases unmatched to any gene: 7. This CDR3 reads CASSPGTSDQETQYF. The CDR3 nucleotides read TGCGCCAGCAGTCCGGGAACTAGCGACCAAGAGACCCAGTACTTC.

With respect to this clone: Other DNA variants within this sample encode the same CDR3. The gene calls are TRBV5-1 and TRBJ1-4; no clear D. The CDR3 has 15 amino acids. Germline CDR1 and CDR2: SGHRS and YFSETQ. Trimming pared 1 base from V and 0 bases from J, leaving 7 bases between. The CDR3 bases are TGCGCCAGCAGCTTGCGAGGGACAACTAATGAAAAACTGTTTTTT. This gives the protein CASSLRGTTNEKLFF.

The V gene is TRBV6-6, the J gene TRBJ2-7; 9 bases line up with TRBD1. CDR1 is MNHNY, CDR2 SVGAGI, per germline (reference sequence). The CDR3 extends over 14 amino acids. V was pared by 6 bases and J by 6 bases, with 9 bases of the junction left unmatched. The CDR3 protein is CASRAGTGNGEQYF. The DNA for the CDR3 is TGTGCCAGCAGAGCCGGGACAGGGAACGGCGAGCAGTACTTC.

The chain couples TRBV5-3 to TRBJ1-2; TRBD1 agrees at 7 bases. TRBV5-3 is filed as an ORF, its function uncertain. The CDR3 runs to 15 residues. J lost 6 bases, V lost 3 bases, and 11 bases had no gene match. This CDR3 reads CARSSSTQGMDGYTF. The CDR3 DNA sequence: TGTGCCAGAAGCTCCTCGACACAGGGGATGGATGGCTACACCTTC.

V gene TRBV5-4 combines with J gene TRBJ2-3; perhaps TRBD2 as D (6 bases). Germline V lookup: CDR1 SGHNT, CDR2 YYREEE (reference sequence). The V and J ends lost 3 bases and 0 bases respectively, with 17 bases between them. CDR3 size: 17 residues. Here the CDR3 DNA reads TGTGCCAGCAGCTATGGGGGAGGACCTACTAGCACAGATACGCAGTATTTT. Its translation is CASSYGGGPTSTDTQYF.

This chain joins TRBV4-1 and TRBJ2-2, with unresolved D. V gave up 4 bases and J gave up 5 bases, with 2 bases separating them. Germline V gene sequence: CDR1 MGHRA, CDR2 YSYEKL. This CDR3 region has 11 residues. As DNA, the CDR3 is TGCGCCAGCAGCCGAACCGGGGAGCTGTTTTTT. Translation: CASSRTGELFF.